The 7 T cell receptor beta chains reported below all come from one sample, sequenced in a study of response to subunit inactivated influenza vaccine (dated by TCRdb to between 2017 and 2018). The library was built by means of RT-PCR. The sequencing machine was an Illumina HiSeq 2500. The public reads were reprocessed in TCRdb via fastp at Q25 and MiXCR, keeping in-frame beta chains. Every CDR3 protein is listed once, alongside the most common genes and DNA of its rows. For this sample there are about 480,000 distinct CDR3 sequences; 10% to 15% appear just once. The leading ten clones occupy less than 15% of the sample. Sample time point, as interpreted from the label and publication: more than 35 days after influenza vaccine administration. This sample comprised PBMCs from blood, obtained 40 to 50 days after vaccination. These receptors were taken from a man over 45 who received an inactivated influenza vaccine. Donor details come from another sample of the same person, matched by shared clones.

This clonotype was observed a few times. J is TRBJ2-7 and V is TRBV15; 8 nucleotides line up with TRBD2. V lost 1 base and J lost 4; bases outside the gene matches: 3. The length of the CDR3 is 14 residues. The germline V gene has CDR1 LNHNV and CDR2 YYDKDF (reference sequence). The DNA for the CDR3 is TGTGCCACCAGCAGAGGACGGGGGGGTTACGAGCAGTACTTC. Protein: CATSRGRGGYEQYF.

The chain recombines TRBV12-3 or TRBV12-4 with TRBJ2-7; the match to TRBD1 covers 8 bases. Trimming removed 6 bases from V and 3 bases from J; junction bases left unmatched: 10. The CDR3 has 15 amino acids. The CDR3 coding sequence is TGTGCCAGCAGGGGAGCCGGACAGGGTCTCTACGAGCAGTACTTC. Residues: CASRGAGQGLYEQYF.

CDR3 protein: CASNPSGGWLETQYF. CDR3 coding DNA: TGTGCCAGCAACCCTAGCGGGGGCTGGCTGGAGACCCAGTACTTC. The V and J genes are TRBV5-5 and TRBJ2-5, with TRBD2 identical over 10 bases. The germline CDR1 and CDR2 sequences are SGHKS and YYEKEE (reference sequence). V was pared by 6 bases and J by 5 bases, with 10 bases of the junction left unmatched. This CDR3 has 15 residues.

J is TRBJ2-1 and V is TRBV7-9; TRBD1 aligns across 10 bases. The germline V gene encodes CDR1 SEHNR and CDR2 FQNEAQ (reference sequence). Trimming took 4 bases from V and 9 from J; bases not matched to a gene: 9. The CDR3 runs to 15 residues. The CDR3, as DNA: TGTGCCAGCAGCTGGCGGGACAGGGGTTTCGGTGAGCAGTTCTTC. This translates into CASSWRDRGFGEQFF.

In this sample, this clonotype turned up a few times. The rearrangement uses TRBV4-2 and TRBJ2-3; D is possibly TRBD1 or TRBD2 (5 bases each). The germline V gene has CDR1 LGHNA and CDR2 YNFKEQ. Trimming removed 0 bases from V and 3 bases from J, with 10 bases in between. The CDR3 has 15 residues. The chain's CDR3 is CASSQDGGGTDTQYF. CDR3 coding DNA: TGTGCCAGCAGCCAAGATGGGGGTGGGACAGATACGCAGTATTTT.

The chain is built from TRBV3-1 and TRBJ2-2; the match to TRBD2 covers 10 bases. This CDR3 spans 17 amino acids. With V trimmed by 3 bases and J by 7 bases, 11 bases remained unmatched. Germline CDR1 and CDR2: LGHDT and YNNKEL (reference sequence). The chain's CDR3 is CASSHSGTSVGDGELFF. DNA of the CDR3: TGTGCCAGCAGCCACAGTGGGACTAGCGTAGGGGACGGGGAGCTGTTTTTT.

V usage is TRBV24-1 and J usage is TRBJ2-3; D ambiguous. This CDR3 contains 16 residues. V was shortened by 3 bases and J by 5 bases, with 17 bases between the two germline ends. Germline values: CDR1 KGHDR, CDR2 SFDVKD. CDR3 DNA sequence: TGTGCCACCAGTGATCCCACACAAGGGCGTGTAGATACGCAGTATTTT. This codes for CATSDPTQGRVDTQYF.